These 24 T cell receptor beta chains share one sample of origin, sequenced in a study of T cell responses to AZD1222 COVID-19 vaccine. Here immunoSEQ multiplex PCR was the method, and the copy in TCRdb shows in-frame clones only, minus some. The sample has about 120,000 clones, 87% seen once. Source: peripheral blood, taken on day 0 of AZD1222 vaccination. These receptors were obtained from an adult in good health.

The V call is TRBV15, the J call TRBJ1-5; 8 bases agree with TRBD1. CDR1 and CDR2 (germline): LNHNV, YYDKDF (reference sequence). The CDR3 has 14 residues. V shed 5 bases, J shed 6 bases, and the junction held 6 bases outside the gene matches. The CDR3 loop is CATSPQGAGQPQHF. The CDR3 DNA sequence: TGTGCCACCAGCCCCCAGGGGGCTGGTCAGCCCCAGCATTTT. The variable domain in full, with the rest retrieved from reference TRBV15 and TRBJ1-5, is DAMVIQNPRYQVTQFGKPVTLSCSQTLNHNVMYWYQQKSSQAPKLLFHYYDKDFNNEADTPDNFQSRRPNTSFCFLDIRSPGLGDTAMYLCATSPQGAGQPQHFGDGTRLSIL.

The J gene is TRBJ1-1, the V gene TRBV4-2; 8 nucleotides match TRBD1. V was pared by 1 base and J by 11 bases, with 12 bases of the junction left unmatched. The length of the CDR3 is 15 residues. CDR1 and CDR2 from the germline V gene are LGHNA and YNFKEQ. For the CDR3, the DNA is TGTGCCAGCAGCCAAGTGGGGACCCGGGACAGGAGCGCTTTCTTT. Its protein is CASSQVGTRDRSAFF.

J is TRBJ1-2 and V is TRBV9; 7 bases fit TRBD1. The germline V gene has CDR1 SGDLS and CDR2 YYNGEE. The V and J ends lost 4 bases and 1 base, in that order; junction bases with no gene match: 7. The CDR3 runs to 15 residues. In DNA form, the CDR3 reads TGTGCCAGCAGCACCCCGACAGGGCTTAACTATGGCTACACCTTC. Translated, it gives CASSTPTGLNYGYTF.

The chain uses TRBV19 and TRBJ2-3; tentatively, D is TRBD2 (5 bases). The germline gives CDR1 LNHDA, CDR2 SQIVND (reference sequence). V lost 0 bases to trimming and J lost 3 bases, with 7 bases between them. The CDR3 spans 14 residues. CDR3 amino acids: CASSIERETDTQYF. In DNA form, the CDR3 reads TGTGCCAGTAGTATAGAGAGGGAGACAGATACGCAGTATTTT.

The rearrangement joins TRBV28 to TRBJ2-3; 12 nucleotides agree with TRBD2. The CDR3 is made up of 17 amino acids. With V trimmed by 3 bases and J by 3 bases, 7 bases remained unmatched. Germline V CDR1 and CDR2: MDHEN, SYDVKM. The CDR3 sequence is CASSFDWTSGNTDTQYF. The CDR3 DNA is TGTGCCAGCAGTTTTGACTGGACTAGCGGGAATACAGATACGCAGTATTTT. The complete variable domain, with remaining parts taken from reference TRBV28 and TRBJ2-3, reads DVKVTQSSRYLVKRTGEKVFLECVQDMDHENMFWYRQDPGLGLRLIYFSYDVKMKEKGDIPEGYSVSREKKERFSLILESASTNQTSMYLCASSFDWTSGNTDTQYFGPGTRLTVL.

The genes are TRBV18 and TRBJ2-1; 10 bases match TRBD2. The J segment lost 4 bases and the V segment lost 5 bases, leaving 11 bases of the junction unmatched. The CDR3 has 17 residues. Germline V gene lookup returns CDR1 KGHSH and CDR2 LQKENI. CDR3 DNA sequence: TGTGCCAGCTCATCCACCCCGGGACTAGCGTATTACAATGAGCAGTTCTTC. This codes for CASSSTPGLAYYNEQFF.

The J gene is TRBJ2-1, the V gene TRBV4-3; 7 bases agree with TRBD1. This CDR3 is 14 amino acids long. V lost 1 base, J lost 5 bases, and 2 bases stayed unmatched. CDR1 and CDR2 from the germline V gene are LGHNA and YSLEER. DNA of the CDR3: TGCGCCAGCAGCCAAGGTACAGGGGACAATGAGCAGTTCTTC. Translating it yields CASSQGTGDNEQFF.

J is TRBJ2-7 and V is TRBV4-2; TRBD2 is a possible D gene (6 bases). The CDR3 runs 16 residues. The V end lost 3 bases, the J end lost 0 bases, and 15 bases lay between the germline ends. The germline V gene has CDR1 LGHNA and CDR2 YNFKEQ. In DNA, the CDR3 is TGTGCCAGCAGCCACGACGACGCCGGGAGCTCCTACGAGCAGTACTTC. Amino acid sequence: CASSHDDAGSSYEQYF.

The CDR3: CASSLDPGAGTEAFF. CDR3 coding DNA: TGCGCCAGCAGCTTGGACCCAGGTGCGGGGACTGAAGCTTTCTTT. V gene TRBV5-1 combines with J gene TRBJ1-1; D ambiguous. This CDR3 contains 15 residues. With 0 bases removed from V and 5 bases from J, the gap between germline ends came to 14 bases. Germline V CDR1 and CDR2: SGHRS, YFSETQ.

The chain carries TRBV7-3 and TRBJ2-6; TRBD1 aligns across 7 bases. CDR3 size: 17 residues. Germline V gene sequence: CDR1 SGHTA, CDR2 FQGTGA. Trimming took 2 bases from V and 2 from J; bases not matched to a gene: 6. The CDR3 reads CASSLDPQGAGANVLTF. Here the CDR3 DNA reads TGTGCCAGCAGCTTAGATCCTCAGGGGGCTGGGGCCAACGTCCTGACTTTC.

The chain has TRBV24-1 and TRBJ1-2, with no clear D. V shed 5 bases and J shed 7 bases, with 7 bases lying between them. The CDR3 loop spans 11 amino acids. CDR1 is KGHDR, CDR2 SFDVKD, per germline. The CDR3 DNA follows: TGTGCCACCAGTGCCTCCGGTGGCTACACCTTC. Its protein product is CATSASGGYTF.

The rearrangement links TRBV6-5 to TRBJ1-4, with 8 bases matching TRBD1. This CDR3 has 15 amino acids. The trim removed 7 bases at V and 8 bases at J, leaving 12 bases unmatched. Germline V gives CDR1 MNHEY, CDR2 SVGAGI. The CDR3 here is CASTTGQGGEEKLFF. The CDR3 bases are TGTGCCAGCACCACTGGACAGGGTGGGGAAGAAAAACTGTTTTTT.

This chain connects TRBV28 to TRBJ2-3, with TRBD2 matching over 11 bases. This CDR3 comprises 15 residues. Germline loops: CDR1 MDHEN, CDR2 SYDVKM. Losses at the gene ends were 3 bases for V and 6 bases for J; bases not matched to a gene: 5. CDR3 in amino acids: CASSLTSGTVDTQYF. The DNA for the CDR3 is TGTGCCAGCAGTTTGACTAGCGGGACCGTTGATACGCAGTATTTT.

The genes are TRBV7-2 and TRBJ1-2; maybe TRBD1 (5 bases). Germline assignment: CDR1 SGHTA and CDR2 FQGNSA. Between the trimmed V and J ends, which lost 1 base and 8 bases, there was a span of 11 bases. The CDR3 sequence is 13 residues long. This chain's CDR3 is CASSLVGDAGYTF. The CDR3 nucleotides are TGTGCCAGCAGCTTAGTAGGGGATGCGGGCTACACCTTC.

The V gene is TRBV28, the J gene TRBJ2-5, with D unclear. The V and J ends lost 3 bases and 5 bases respectively, with 13 bases between them. Germline loops: CDR1 MDHEN, CDR2 SYDVKM. The CDR3 contains 14 residues. The CDR3 reads CASSFPGGRETQYF. The CDR3 DNA reads as TGTGCCAGCAGTTTCCCGGGTGGGCGGGAGACCCAGTACTTC.

The V gene is TRBV1, the J gene TRBJ2-1. TRBV1 is annotated as a pseudogene. The CDR3 length is 15 residues. This CDR3 reads CTSRKSRRSYNEQFF. For the CDR3, the DNA is TGCACCAGCAGAAAGTCACGGCGCTCCTACAATGAGCAGTTCTTC.

This chain's CDR3 is CASSQDSGSHGTGELFF. DNA for the CDR3: TGCGCCAGCAGCCAGGATAGCGGGAGTCACGGGACCGGGGAGCTGTTTTTT. The chain combines TRBV4-3 with TRBJ2-2, with 9 bases fitting TRBD2. The CDR3 contains 17 residues. Germline CDR1 is LGHNA and CDR2 is YSLEER. The V segment lost 3 bases and the J segment 5 bases; nucleotides outside the gene matches: 10.

The chain is built from TRBV4-1 and TRBJ2-7; tentatively, D is TRBD2 (5 bases). Trimming took 0 bases from V and 0 from J, leaving 12 bases between them. This CDR3 is 16 amino acids long. Germline-derived CDR1 and CDR2 are MGHRA and YSYEKL. CDR3 region: CASSQDWPGSSYEQYF. The CDR3 DNA sequence: TGCGCCAGCAGCCAAGATTGGCCGGGGTCCTCCTACGAGCAGTACTTC.

V is TRBV3-1 (or the pseudogene TRBV3-2) and J is TRBJ2-7, with TRBD2 identical over 15 bases. Per the germline V gene, CDR1 is LGHDT and CDR2 is YNNKEL (reference sequence). Trimming cost V 5 bases and J 1 base; bases outside gene matches: 12. The CDR3 is 19 amino acids. The CDR3 loop reads CASSATPGLAGGSSYEQYF. CDR3 sequence (DNA): TGTGCCAGCAGCGCGACTCCGGGACTAGCGGGAGGCTCATCCTACGAGCAGTACTTC.

This chain joins TRBV28 and TRBJ2-3, with D possibly being TRBD1 (5 bases). CDR3 length: 15 residues. Trimming removed 5 bases from V and 4 bases from J, with 16 bases in between. From germline, CDR1 is MDHEN and CDR2 SYDVKM. The CDR3 nucleotides read TGTGCCAGCAGTCCGGTGGGCAGGGCAGCAGATACGCAGTATTTT. Its translation: CASSPVGRAADTQYF.

V and J are TRBV15 and TRBJ1-1; D call uncertain. CDR1 is LNHNV and CDR2 is YYDKDF in the germline V gene (reference sequence). Trimming took off 0 bases at V and 1 base at J, with 18 bases between the two ends. This CDR3 is built from 18 residues. The CDR3 sequence: CATSRDIAGLGANTEAFF. The CDR3 DNA reads as TGTGCCACCAGCAGAGATATCGCCGGGCTCGGAGCGAACACTGAAGCTTTCTTT.

The V gene is TRBV24-1, the J gene TRBJ2-7; TRBD1 agrees at 7 bases. The CDR3 totals 19 residues. Trimming removed 7 bases from V and 2 bases from J; junction bases left unmatched: 22. CDR1 and CDR2 from the germline V gene are KGHDR and SFDVKD. In nucleotides, the CDR3 is TGTGCCACCAGCCCCCGAGGAAGGGGGCAAGCCGAGAAAACCTACGAGCAGTACTTC. Translation: CATSPRGRGQAEKTYEQYF.

The chain carries TRBV27 and TRBJ2-2; 14 bases are shared with TRBD2. CDR1 MNHEY and CDR2 SMNVEV come from the germline V gene (reference sequence). This CDR3 contains 17 residues. V was pared by 3 bases and J by 5 bases, with 5 bases of the junction left unmatched. CDR3: CASSFRLAGGWTGELFF. The CDR3 coding sequence is TGTGCCAGCAGTTTTAGACTAGCGGGAGGGTGGACCGGGGAGCTGTTTTTT.

V and J are TRBV10-3 and TRBJ1-1; D is undetermined. CDR1 is ENHRY and CDR2 is SYGVKD in the germline V gene. V lost 10 bases and J lost 4, with 16 bases in between. The CDR3 is made up of 13 amino acids. The CDR3 sequence: CATNVGSATEAFF. The CDR3 bases are TGTGCCACCAATGTTGGGAGCGCCACTGAAGCTTTCTTT.